The 15 T cell receptor beta chains below come from one sample, sequenced in a study of T cell responses to AZD1222 COVID-19 vaccine. Data came from immunoSEQ multiplex PCR; TCRdb stores just in-frame clones and leaves some out. The sample lists 90,000 to 150,000 clones, roughly nine tenths occurring once. This material consisted of peripheral blood, taken 28 days after the second AZD1222 dose. Receptors were obtained from an adult who received the AZD1222 COVID-19 vaccine.

The chain is built from TRBV6-5 and TRBJ2-1; TRBD2 aligns across 10 bases. Germline assignment: CDR1 MNHEY and CDR2 SVGAGI. Trimming cost V 4 bases and J 9 bases; bases outside gene matches: 6. This CDR3 has 14 residues. The CDR3: CASSSLGTSVEQFF. DNA of the CDR3: TGTGCCAGCAGTTCTTTGGGGACTAGCGTTGAGCAGTTCTTC.

This chain connects TRBV27 to TRBJ1-6; D call uncertain. The CDR3 runs to 12 residues. V dropped 2 bases and J dropped 10 bases, with 6 bases sitting between them. Germline loops: CDR1 MNHEY, CDR2 SMNVEV (reference sequence). CDR3 region: CASSLGLSPLHF. Written as DNA, the CDR3 is TGTGCCAGCAGTTTAGGGTTGTCACCCCTCCACTTT.

The chain uses TRBV7-3 and TRBJ2-3; 10 bases align to TRBD2. The junction had 3 bases not matched to a gene; V was cut back by 4 bases and J by 2 bases. Germline V lookup: CDR1 SGHTA, CDR2 FQGTGA. There are 15 residues in the CDR3. In DNA form, the CDR3 reads TGTGCCAGCAGCTACGGACTAGCGGTCACAGATACGCAGTATTTT. Amino acid sequence: CASSYGLAVTDTQYF.

V usage is TRBV5-4 and J usage is TRBJ1-3; possibly TRBD1 for D (5 bases). In germline, CDR1 is SGHNT, CDR2 YYREEE (reference sequence). The CDR3 contains 15 residues. The V and J ends lost 3 bases and 0 bases respectively, with 10 bases between them. CDR3 sequence (DNA): TGTGCCAGCAGCTCGGGGACGTTCTCTGGAAACACCATATATTTT. Translating it yields CASSSGTFSGNTIYF.

The gene calls are TRBV4-1 and TRBJ1-1; the D is unclear. Trimming cost V 4 bases and J 4 bases, with 10 bases left between them. From germline, CDR1 is MGHRA and CDR2 YSYEKL. CDR3 size: 13 residues. DNA for the CDR3: TGCGCCAGCAGCCGGAGGTTTTCCACTGAAGCTTTCTTT. Encoded protein: CASSRRFSTEAFF.

This chain uses TRBV5-4 with TRBJ1-3; TRBD1 might be the D (5 bases). CDR3 length: 14 residues. Trimming removed 4 bases at V and 4 bases at J, with 12 bases between. CDR1 and CDR2 from the germline V gene are SGHNT and YYREEE (reference sequence). CDR3 amino acids: CASSRDSPGNTIYF. CDR3 coding DNA: TGTGCCAGCAGCCGTGACAGTCCCGGAAACACCATATATTTT.

This chain uses TRBV14 with TRBJ1-2; D may be TRBD1 (5 bases). CDR3 length: 13 residues. CDR1 is SGHDN and CDR2 is FVKESK in the germline V gene. Trimming left V 4 bases short and J 4 bases short, with 10 bases between. The CDR3 sequence is CASSRRAVYGYTF. CDR3 DNA: TGTGCCAGCAGCCGCAGGGCTGTCTATGGCTACACCTTC. The entire variable domain, with the rest obtained from reference TRBV14 and TRBJ1-2, is as follows: EAGVTQFPSHSVIEKGQTVTLRCDPISGHDNLYWYRRVMGKEIKFLLHFVKESKQDESGMPNNRFLAERTGGTYSTLKVQPAELEDSGVYFCASSRRAVYGYTFGSGTRLTVV.

The chain links TRBV5-4 to TRBJ2-1, with 7 bases that match TRBD1. Germline CDR1 SGHNT, CDR2 YYREEE (reference sequence). The CDR3 runs to 15 residues. V was pared by 4 bases and J by 3 bases, with 7 bases of the junction left unmatched. CDR3 nucleotides: TGTGCCAGCAGCCAGGACAGGACAGTCTACAATGAGCAGTTCTTC. Translated: CASSQDRTVYNEQFF. Combining the CDR3 with reference TRBV5-4 and TRBJ2-1 gives the whole variable domain ETGVTQSPTHLIKTRGQQVTLRCSSQSGHNTVSWYQQALGQGPQFIFQYYREEENGRGNFPPRFSGLQFPNYSSELNVNALELDDSALYLCASSQDRTVYNEQFFGPGTRLTVL.

The V gene is TRBV18, the J gene TRBJ2-5; TRBD1 matches 9 bases. After removal of 3 bases from V and 5 bases from J, the junction contained 4 bases not matched to a gene. CDR3 size: 14 residues. Germline CDR1 is KGHSH and CDR2 is LQKENI. In nucleotides, the CDR3 is TGTGCCAGCTCACCGGACAGGGGATCCGAGACCCAGTACTTC. This encodes CASSPDRGSETQYF. Filled out from reference TRBV18 and TRBJ2-5, the complete variable domain reads NAGVMQNPRHLVRRRGQEARLRCSPMKGHSHVYWYRQLPEEGLKFMVYLQKENIIDESGMPKERFSAEFPKEGPSILRIQQVVRGDSAAYFCASSPDRGSETQYFGPGTRLLVL.

The J gene is TRBJ1-2, the V gene TRBV2; the match to TRBD1 covers 7 bases. The J segment lost 8 bases and the V segment lost 4 bases, leaving 4 bases of the junction unmatched. The germline CDR1 and CDR2 sequences are SNHLY and FYNNEI. The CDR3 is 12 residues long. CDR3 loop: CASSVQGRGYTF. CDR3 sequence (DNA): TGTGCCAGCAGTGTACAGGGGAGGGGCTACACCTTC.

This clone has only one observation. V is TRBV2 and J is TRBJ2-7; 8 bases agree with TRBD1. V shed 6 bases, J shed 7 bases, and the junction held 8 bases outside the gene matches. Germline CDR1 is SNHLY and CDR2 is FYNNEI. The CDR3 is made up of 13 amino acids. The CDR3 loop is CASRVDRAGEQYF. The CDR3 DNA sequence: TGTGCCAGCAGGGTGGACAGGGCTGGGGAGCAGTACTTC.

The rearrangement links TRBV6-2 or TRBV6-3 to TRBJ1-3; no clear D gene. Trimming cost V 5 bases and J 0 bases, with 8 bases left between them. This CDR3 spans 14 amino acids. Germline CDR1 MNHEY, CDR2 SVGEGT. The CDR3 DNA sequence: TGTGCCAGCAGTACCGGGAGCTCTGGAAACACCATATATTTT. The encoded protein is CASSTGSSGNTIYF.

The rearrangement joins TRBV7-2 to TRBJ2-1; 9 nucleotides align to TRBD2. Germline V lookup: CDR1 SGHTA, CDR2 FQGNSA. Trimming at V came to 2 bases and at J to 7 bases, leaving 3 bases not matched to a gene. The CDR3 is 14 amino acids. The CDR3 loop reads CASSLWLAGNEQFF. The DNA for the CDR3 is TGTGCCAGCAGCTTATGGCTAGCGGGGAATGAGCAGTTCTTC. The whole variable domain, filled in from reference TRBV7-2 and TRBJ2-1, reads GAGVSQSPSNKVTEKGKDVELRCDPISGHTALYWYRQSLGQGLEFLIYFQGNSAPDKSGLPSDRFSAERTGGSVSTLTIQRTQQEDSAVYLCASSLWLAGNEQFFGPGTRLTVL.

The chain has TRBV7-2 and TRBJ1-1; D is perhaps TRBD1 (6 bases). V was trimmed by 2 bases and J by 3 bases, leaving 16 bases between them. Germline CDR1 and CDR2: SGHTA and FQGNSA. The CDR3 contains 16 residues. CDR3 DNA sequence: TGTGCCAGCAGCTTACAGGGGAGTGGAGTTTACACTGAAGCTTTCTTT. Translation gives CASSLQGSGVYTEAFF. The variable domain in full, with the rest retrieved from reference TRBV7-2 and TRBJ1-1, is GAGVSQSPSNKVTEKGKDVELRCDPISGHTALYWYRQSLGQGLEFLIYFQGNSAPDKSGLPSDRFSAERTGGSVSTLTIQRTQQEDSAVYLCASSLQGSGVYTEAFFGQGTRLTVV.

The gene calls are TRBV2 and TRBJ1-4; D gene uncertain. From germline, CDR1 is SNHLY and CDR2 FYNNEI. The CDR3 has 13 amino acids. V was cut by 3 bases and J by 10 bases, with 12 bases left in between. Here the CDR3 reads CASSDDTDRKLFF. For the CDR3, the DNA is TGTGCCAGCAGTGACGACACCGATAGAAAACTGTTTTTT.